This record concerns one TCR beta chain sequence. The data derive from a study of blood T cell repertoires in COVID-19. Turning to the study itself: The analysed material was cDNA or gDNA that came from T cells, B-cell-depleted T cells, or PBMCs.

How the authors handled the data: Reference gene primers were amplified, and this amplification served to estimate nucleated cell counts. Method: immunoSEQ multiplex PCR; TCRdb's copy keeps in-frame clones and lacks some. The DNA was the basis for D and trimming; V, J and clone size are from that table. This sample has a few hundred thousand clones, with about 80% found just once. Germline trimming cut 4 bases from V and 0 bases from J; bases unmatched to any gene: 10. The germline CDR1 and CDR2 sequences are MNHEY and SVGEGT. The CDR3 sequence is 19 residues long. The chain carries TRBV6-2 or TRBV6-3 and TRBJ2-4, with 12 bases fitting TRBD2. Sequenced input: peripheral blood. This TCR came from a person aged 70 to 85 with COVID-19, enrolled during active disease. CDR3 region: CASSSALAGGPAAKNIQYF. The CDR3 nucleotides read TGTGCCAGCAGTTCCGCACTAGCGGGGGGCCCAGCAGCCAAAAACATTCAGTACTTC.